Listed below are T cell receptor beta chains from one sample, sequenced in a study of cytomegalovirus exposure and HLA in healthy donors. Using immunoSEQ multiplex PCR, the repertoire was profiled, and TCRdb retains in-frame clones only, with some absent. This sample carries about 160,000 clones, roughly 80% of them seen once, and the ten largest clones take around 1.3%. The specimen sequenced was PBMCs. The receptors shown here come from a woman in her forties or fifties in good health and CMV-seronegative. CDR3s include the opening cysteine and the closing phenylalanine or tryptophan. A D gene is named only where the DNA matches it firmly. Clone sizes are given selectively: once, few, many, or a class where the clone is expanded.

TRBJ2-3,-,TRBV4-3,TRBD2,CASSQGSGSDTQYF,TGCGCCAGCAGCCAAGGCAGCGGGAGTGATACGCAGTATTTT
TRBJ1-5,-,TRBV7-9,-,CASSVTGFNQPQHF,TGTGCCAGCAGCGTCACAGGGTTTAACCAGCCCCAGCATTTT
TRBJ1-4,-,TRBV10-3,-,CAISDEMRANEKLFF,TGTGCCATCAGTGACGAGATGAGGGCTAATGAAAAACTGTTTTTT
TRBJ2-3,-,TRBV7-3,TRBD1,CASSRTGADTQYF,TGTGCCAGCAGCAGGACAGGGGCAGATACGCAGTATTTT
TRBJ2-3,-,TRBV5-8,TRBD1,CASSQWTGGTTDTQYF,TGTGCCAGCAGCCAGTGGACAGGGGGGACCACAGATACGCAGTATTTT
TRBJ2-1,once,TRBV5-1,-,CASSLIPGDYNEQFF,TGCGCCAGCAGCTTGATCCCAGGGGACTACAATGAGCAGTTCTTC
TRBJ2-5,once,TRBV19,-,CATTYRAQETQYF,TGTGCCACTACCTACAGGGCACAAGAGACCCAGTACTTC
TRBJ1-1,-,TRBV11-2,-,CASSLDRDYTEAFF,TGTGCCAGCAGCTTAGACAGGGATTACACTGAAGCTTTCTTT
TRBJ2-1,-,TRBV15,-,CATKGVRSANEQFF,TGTGCCACCAAGGGGGTGAGGTCGGCAAATGAGCAGTTCTTC
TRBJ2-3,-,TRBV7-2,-,CASSLALTSDTQYF,TGTGCCAGCAGCTTGGCCTTAACCTCAGATACGCAGTATTTT
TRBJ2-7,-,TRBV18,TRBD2,CASSPPGLAGVEQYF,TGTGCCAGCTCCCCACCGGGACTAGCGGGAGTCGAGCAGTACTTC
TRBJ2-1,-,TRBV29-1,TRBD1,CSVTGQGSYNEQFF,TGCAGCGTGACGGGACAGGGTTCCTACAATGAGCAGTTCTTC
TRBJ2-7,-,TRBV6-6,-,CASSYRYEQYF,TGTGCCAGCAGTTACCGCTACGAGCAGTACTTC
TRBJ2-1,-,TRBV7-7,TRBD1,CASSPQTGVGEQFF,TGTGCTAGCAGCCCCCAGACAGGGGTGGGTGAGCAGTTCTTC
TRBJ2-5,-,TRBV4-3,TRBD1,CASSPGTGISETQYF,TGCGCCAGCAGCCCGGGGACAGGGATTAGTGAGACCCAGTACTTC
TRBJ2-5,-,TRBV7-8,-,CASSDETGLDICDF,TGTGCCAGCAGCGACGAAACCGGTTTGGACATATGTGACTTC
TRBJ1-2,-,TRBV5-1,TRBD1,CASSLQGQEDGYTF,TGCGCCAGCAGCTTACAAGGACAGGAGGATGGCTACACCTTC
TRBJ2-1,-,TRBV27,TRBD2,CASEGLAGGNEQFF,TGTGCCAGCGAAGGACTAGCGGGGGGAAATGAGCAGTTCTTC
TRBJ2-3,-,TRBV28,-,CASSLWGRGTDTQYF,TGTGCCAGCAGTTTGTGGGGCCGGGGCACAGATACGCAGTATTTT
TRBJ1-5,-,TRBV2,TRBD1,CASREGGQAGNQPQHF,TGTGCCAGCAGGGAGGGGGGACAGGCAGGCAATCAGCCCCAGCATTTT
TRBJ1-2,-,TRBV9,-,CASSVGTGYGYTF,TGTGCCAGCAGCGTAGGCACGGGCTATGGCTACACCTTC
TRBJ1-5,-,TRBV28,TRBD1,CASSLPGDRSNQPQHF,TGTGCCAGCAGTTTACCCGGGGACAGAAGCAATCAGCCCCAGCATTTT
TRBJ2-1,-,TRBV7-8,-,CASSQSGAVVLYNEQFF,TGTGCCAGCAGCCAATCGGGAGCGGTGGTGCTTTACAATGAGCAGTTCTTC
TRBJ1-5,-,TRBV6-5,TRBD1,CASSYYRGGNQPQHF,TGTGCCAGCAGTTACTACAGGGGAGGAAATCAGCCCCAGCATTTT
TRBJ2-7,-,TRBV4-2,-,CASSQDPSSLSYEQYF,TGTGCCAGCAGCCAAGACCCCAGTTCGTTGTCCTACGAGCAGTACTTC
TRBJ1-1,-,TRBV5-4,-,CASSFPRGGAEAFF,TGTGCCAGCAGCTTTCCACGGGGAGGAGCTGAAGCTTTCTTT